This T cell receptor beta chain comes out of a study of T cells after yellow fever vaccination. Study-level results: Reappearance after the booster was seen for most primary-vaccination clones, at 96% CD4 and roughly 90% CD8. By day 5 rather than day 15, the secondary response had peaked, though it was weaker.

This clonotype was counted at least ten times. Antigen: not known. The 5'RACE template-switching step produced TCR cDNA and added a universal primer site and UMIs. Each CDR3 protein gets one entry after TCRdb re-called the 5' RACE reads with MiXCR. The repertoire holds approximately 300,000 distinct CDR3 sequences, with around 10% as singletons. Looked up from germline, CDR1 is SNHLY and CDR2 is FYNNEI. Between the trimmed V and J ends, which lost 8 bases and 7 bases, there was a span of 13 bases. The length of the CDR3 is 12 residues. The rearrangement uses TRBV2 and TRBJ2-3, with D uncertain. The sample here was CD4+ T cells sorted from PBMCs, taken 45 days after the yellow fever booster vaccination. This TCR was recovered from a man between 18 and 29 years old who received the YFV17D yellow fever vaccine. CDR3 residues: CASSPELNTQYF. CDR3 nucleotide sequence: TGTGCCAGCTCCCCCGAACTGAATACGCAGTATTTT.